These T cell receptor beta chains were read from a single sample in a study of cytomegalovirus exposure and HLA in healthy donors. The assay was immunoSEQ multiplex PCR, and TCRdb's table has in-frame clones only and misses some. The sample holds about 97,000 clones, roughly four fifths seen once. The material sequenced was PBMCs. These receptors all stem from a man aged 35 to 55 in good health and CMV-seronegative. Both conserved end residues are part of each CDR3. Fields, in order: J gene, clone size, V gene, CDR3 protein. Not every row has a clone size; where given, it reads once, few, many or a size class.

j_call: TRBJ1-1
clone_size: -
v_call: TRBV7-2
cdr3_aa: CASSFYHGNTEAFF

j_call: TRBJ2-1
clone_size: -
v_call: TRBV7-6
cdr3_aa: CASSIGQGEQFF

j_call: TRBJ2-5
clone_size: -
v_call: TRBV2
cdr3_aa: CASSGRTAQETQYF

j_call: TRBJ2-7
clone_size: few
v_call: TRBV5-1
cdr3_aa: CASSPDISYEQYF

j_call: TRBJ2-5
clone_size: -
v_call: TRBV5-8
cdr3_aa: CASSFTTGLAGQETQYF

j_call: TRBJ2-7
clone_size: -
v_call: TRBV5-4
cdr3_aa: CASSHSGGPSYEQYF

j_call: TRBJ1-1
clone_size: -
v_call: TRBV25-1
cdr3_aa: CASSEWRAQSTEAFF

j_call: TRBJ1-4
clone_size: -
v_call: TRBV30
cdr3_aa: CAWSDTGGGNEKLFF

j_call: TRBJ1-1
clone_size: -
v_call: TRBV6-4
cdr3_aa: CASTLTDMNTEAFF

j_call: TRBJ1-4
clone_size: few
v_call: TRBV6-5
cdr3_aa: CASSYSRGVSEKLFF

j_call: TRBJ1-2
clone_size: -
v_call: TRBV15
cdr3_aa: CATSEGWGPRYGYTF

j_call: TRBJ2-5
clone_size: -
v_call: TRBV11-3
cdr3_aa: CASSRGPGYKGLETQYF

j_call: TRBJ2-4
clone_size: few
v_call: TRBV5-4
cdr3_aa: CASSRTLAKNIQYF

j_call: TRBJ2-1
clone_size: -
v_call: TRBV28
cdr3_aa: CASSRGQLYNEQFF

j_call: TRBJ2-1
clone_size: -
v_call: TRBV13
cdr3_aa: CASSFLLSGGTYNEQFF

j_call: TRBJ1-1
clone_size: -
v_call: TRBV19
cdr3_aa: CASGGGYTEAFF

j_call: TRBJ1-5
clone_size: -
v_call: TRBV27
cdr3_aa: CASSWNRAQPQHF

j_call: TRBJ2-1
clone_size: -
v_call: TRBV4-1
cdr3_aa: CASSQRTVLLEQFF

j_call: TRBJ1-3
clone_size: -
v_call: TRBV28
cdr3_aa: CASSSPQGDSSGNTIYF

j_call: TRBJ2-5
clone_size: -
v_call: TRBV7-9
cdr3_aa: CASSLPGQRSGETQYF

j_call: TRBJ1-4
clone_size: once
v_call: TRBV23-1
cdr3_aa: CASSPPLSDEKLFF

j_call: TRBJ1-2
clone_size: -
v_call: TRBV21-1
cdr3_aa: CASSKDGRWCYGYTF

j_call: TRBJ1-6
clone_size: -
v_call: TRBV11-2
cdr3_aa: CASSIGTANSPLHF

j_call: TRBJ2-1
clone_size: -
v_call: TRBV5-1
cdr3_aa: CASSLTSGAPYNEQFF

j_call: TRBJ2-5
clone_size: -
v_call: TRBV5-1
cdr3_aa: CASSLVSLTGETQYF

j_call: TRBJ2-3
clone_size: -
v_call: TRBV7-7
cdr3_aa: CASSVTGADTQYF

j_call: TRBJ1-4
clone_size: once
v_call: TRBV4-2
cdr3_aa: CASSQEGTGTNEKLFF

j_call: TRBJ2-7
clone_size: -
v_call: TRBV2
cdr3_aa: CASNQDGLEQYF

j_call: TRBJ1-4
clone_size: -
v_call: TRBV7-9
cdr3_aa: CASSLGTGGSEKLFF

j_call: TRBJ2-3
clone_size: -
v_call: TRBV5-4
cdr3_aa: CASSLAILSTDTQYF

j_call: TRBJ2-7
clone_size: once
v_call: TRBV6-6
cdr3_aa: CASSRNRGPYEQYF

j_call: TRBJ2-3
clone_size: -
v_call: TRBV6-4
cdr3_aa: CASSDDPGGTYTQYF

j_call: TRBJ1-2
clone_size: -
v_call: TRBV5-1
cdr3_aa: CASSQTETYGYTF

j_call: TRBJ2-5
clone_size: -
v_call: TRBV11-1
cdr3_aa: CASSLGQETQYF

j_call: TRBJ1-2
clone_size: -
v_call: TRBV7-9
cdr3_aa: CASSLGTGFPYGYTF

j_call: TRBJ2-5
clone_size: -
v_call: TRBV7-7
cdr3_aa: CASSSTAGQGETQYF

j_call: TRBJ2-7
clone_size: -
v_call: TRBV6-6
cdr3_aa: CASGSLSYEQYF

j_call: TRBJ1-1
clone_size: -
v_call: TRBV5-6
cdr3_aa: CASRREAEAFF

j_call: TRBJ1-1
clone_size: -
v_call: TRBV5-5
cdr3_aa: CASSLMLGGGTEAFF

j_call: TRBJ1-1
clone_size: -
v_call: TRBV7-9
cdr3_aa: CASSPSGGASPEAFF

j_call: TRBJ2-1
clone_size: -
v_call: TRBV4-1
cdr3_aa: CASSQPSAPLAGGLDEQFF

j_call: TRBJ2-3
clone_size: -
v_call: TRBV5-6
cdr3_aa: CASSLVGAEHTDTQYF

j_call: TRBJ2-7
clone_size: -
v_call: TRBV6-6
cdr3_aa: CASSRTTGYEQYF

j_call: TRBJ1-6
clone_size: -
v_call: TRBV6-6
cdr3_aa: CASLGGSSPLHF

j_call: TRBJ2-5
clone_size: -
v_call: TRBV4-1
cdr3_aa: CASSQDLAGGVGETQYF

j_call: TRBJ2-5
clone_size: -
v_call: TRBV4-3
cdr3_aa: CASSQDIRVAGAAGETQYF

j_call: TRBJ2-7
clone_size: few
v_call: TRBV6-6
cdr3_aa: CASSYGQGPYEQYF

j_call: TRBJ2-7
clone_size: -
v_call: TRBV19
cdr3_aa: CASSSRQGSYYEQYF

j_call: TRBJ1-2
clone_size: -
v_call: TRBV4-1
cdr3_aa: CASSQVGRADYGYTF

j_call: TRBJ2-3
clone_size: -
v_call: TRBV7-2
cdr3_aa: CASSLRGSGTDTQYF

j_call: TRBJ1-5
clone_size: -
v_call: TRBV28
cdr3_aa: CASSLNLRGPQHF

j_call: TRBJ1-2
clone_size: few
v_call: TRBV5-4
cdr3_aa: CASKTGANYGYTF

j_call: TRBJ2-7
clone_size: -
v_call: TRBV29-1
cdr3_aa: CSAGPGGEQYF

j_call: TRBJ2-5
clone_size: -
v_call: TRBV7-2
cdr3_aa: CASQKDRAQETQYF